These 17 T cell receptor beta chains were all obtained from the same sample, sequenced in a study of T-cell memory formation after mild COVID-19. TCRdb ran MiXCR on the 5' RACE reads and lists one entry per CDR3 protein. The sample shows 250,000 to 350,000 distinct CDR3 sequences, roughly 17% of them seen only once. Input material: PBMCs or a T cell subset sorted from them (not recorded which). The receptor source for this set is a man in his late teens or twenties who had mild COVID-19 (a few samples of this study predate the infection). Cell type and time point are not known.

There are a few counts of this clonotype. This sequence joins TRBV10-3 and TRBJ2-7; D uncertain. Germline-derived CDR1 and CDR2 are ENHRY and SYGVKD. V was cut by 0 bases and J by 3 bases, with 3 bases left in between. There are 12 residues in the CDR3. Here the CDR3 reads CAISESNYEQYF. DNA for the CDR3: TGTGCCATCAGTGAGTCGAACTACGAGCAGTACTTC.

This clonotype was detected a few times. The chain combines TRBV5-1 with TRBJ2-7; 10 nucleotides align to TRBD2. CDR3 length: 16 amino acids. V shed 4 bases, J shed 5 bases, and the junction held 12 bases outside the gene matches. Germline assignment: CDR1 SGHRS and CDR2 YFSETQ. Here the CDR3 DNA reads TGCGCCAGCAGCCCCGGGAGCGGGGGGGTTTTCCACGAGCAGTACGTC. It is translated as CASSPGSGGVFHEQYV.

This clonotype was counted only a few times. V gene TRBV20-1 combines with J gene TRBJ1-1, with D possibly TRBD1 on 6 matching bases. CDR3 length: 14 amino acids. From germline, CDR1 is DFQATT and CDR2 SNEGSKA (reference sequence). Trimming stripped 1 base from V and 2 bases from J, with 11 bases between. CDR3 residues: CSARAGAANTEAFF. In DNA form, the CDR3 reads TGCAGTGCTAGAGCGGGGGCAGCAAACACTGAAGCTTTCTTT.

This clonotype was counted between two and nine times. The V and J genes are TRBV25-1 and TRBJ1-4; 7 bases fit TRBD1. The germline V gene encodes CDR1 MGHDK and CDR2 SYGVNS. With V trimmed by 4 bases and J by 8 bases, 10 bases remained unmatched. The CDR3 is 15 residues long. The CDR3 sequence: CASSAGGGGEEKLFF. DNA of the CDR3: TGTGCCAGCAGTGCCGGGGGAGGGGGCGAAGAAAAACTGTTTTTT.

This clonotype appeared once. The genes are TRBV2 and TRBJ2-7; TRBD1 matches 7 bases. The CDR3 is 14 residues long. The ends lost 4 bases at V and 6 bases at J; junction bases unmatched: 9. Germline CDR1 and CDR2: SNHLY and FYNNEI. CDR3: CASSAEGAGVEQYF. The CDR3 DNA sequence: TGTGCCAGCAGTGCCGAGGGGGCTGGGGTCGAGCAGTACTTC.

The chain combines TRBV29-1 with TRBJ1-4; D perhaps matches TRBD1 (6 bases). The V gene's germline CDR1 is SQVTM and CDR2 ANQGSEA. V was clipped by 0 bases and J by 8 bases, with 10 bases between them. This CDR3 has 13 residues. CDR3 sequence: CSVEDRGTEKLFF. For the CDR3, the DNA is TGCAGCGTTGAAGATAGGGGGACGGAAAAACTGTTTTTT. Looking up the rest from reference TRBV29-1 and TRBJ1-4 gives the full variable domain: SAVISQKPSRDICQRGTSLTIQCQVDSQVTMMFWYRQQPGQSLTLIATANQGSEATYESGFVIDKFPISRPNLTFSTLTVSNMSPEDSSIYLCSVEDRGTEKLFFGSGTQLSVL.

This chain uses TRBV7-2 with TRBJ1-1; D might be TRBD1 (5 bases). The CDR3 contains 12 residues. Trimming pared 2 bases from V and 13 bases from J, leaving 14 bases between. Germline V gene sequence: CDR1 SGHTA, CDR2 FQGNSA. CDR3 DNA: TGTGCCAGCAGCTTATTAGGGAATAGGGGTTTCTTT. This translates into CASSLLGNRGFF. The full variable domain, completed using reference TRBV7-2 and TRBJ1-1, is GAGVSQSPSNKVTEKGKDVELRCDPISGHTALYWYRQSLGQGLEFLIYFQGNSAPDKSGLPSDRFSAERTGGSVSTLTIQRTQQEDSAVYLCASSLLGNRGFFGQGTRLTVV.

There are a few counts of this clonotype. The chain links TRBV6-5 to TRBJ1-2; possible D gene TRBD1, 5 bases. V was clipped by 2 bases and J by 4 bases, with 11 bases between them. CDR1 and CDR2 from the germline V gene are MNHEY and SVGAGI. The CDR3 runs to 14 residues. CDR3 coding DNA: TGTGCCAGCAGTTACGTAGGGGCCGTCTATGGCTACACCTTC. It yields the protein CASSYVGAVYGYTF.

V and J are TRBV5-8 and TRBJ2-4; D is perhaps TRBD1 (5 bases). Germline V CDR1 and CDR2: SGHTS, YDEGEE. V lost 0 bases and J lost 6, with 7 bases in between. This CDR3 comprises 13 residues. CDR3 loop: CASSLADRNIQYF. CDR3 coding DNA: TGTGCCAGCAGCTTGGCCGACAGAAACATTCAGTACTTC.

The CDR3 is CASSAGTNTEAFF. For the CDR3, the DNA is TGTGCCAGCAGCGCCGGGACTAACACTGAAGCTTTCTTT. The chain links TRBV7-2 to TRBJ1-1, with a tentative D call TRBD1 (5 bases). This CDR3 has 13 amino acids. Germline V CDR1 and CDR2: SGHTA, FQGNSA. Trimming pared 5 bases from V and 2 bases from J, leaving 9 bases between.

This clonotype was counted only a few times. DNA of the CDR3: TGTGCCAGCAGTGAACCTGGGACGGCCTTCAATCAGCCCCAGCATTTT. Protein product: CASSEPGTAFNQPQHF. This chain connects TRBV6-1 to TRBJ1-5, with D maybe TRBD1 (5 bases). V lost 2 bases to trimming and J lost 3 bases, with 14 bases between them. The CDR3 runs to 16 residues. Per germline, CDR1 MNHNS and CDR2 SASEGT.

The chain joins TRBV12-3 or TRBV12-4 to TRBJ2-1; 7 nucleotides match TRBD1. This CDR3 has 13 residues. J gave up 13 bases and V 8 bases, and 14 bases lay outside the gene matches. Here the CDR3 reads CASQGDRLMNQFF. The CDR3 DNA reads TGTGCCAGCCAGGGGGACAGACTAATGAACCAGTTCTTC.

The CDR3 reads CASSSNRGQGETQYF. The CDR3, as DNA: TGTGCCAGCAGTTCTAACCGAGGCCAAGGAGAGACCCAGTACTTC. The chain recombines TRBV7-2 with TRBJ2-5; D is unclear. From germline, CDR1 is SGHTA and CDR2 FQGNSA. The CDR3 sequence is 15 residues long. V lost 6 bases, J lost 4 bases, and 18 bases lay in between.

This rearrangement joins TRBV5-1 to TRBJ1-4; 9 bases line up with TRBD1. CDR3 length: 14 amino acids. The trim removed 2 bases at V and 9 bases at J, leaving 5 bases unmatched. Per the germline V gene, CDR1 is SGHRS and CDR2 is YFSETQ. The CDR3 bases are TGCGCCAGCAGCTTAACAGGGGGCTGGCAAAAACTGTTTTTT. Amino acids: CASSLTGGWQKLFF. The full variable domain, with the rest looked up from reference TRBV5-1 and TRBJ1-4, is KAGVTQTPRYLIKTRGQQVTLSCSPISGHRSVSWYQQTPGQGLQFLFEYFSETQRNKGNFPGRFSGRQFSNSRSEMNVSTLELGDSALYLCASSLTGGWQKLFFGSGTQLSVL.

This clonotype has more than one count but fewer than ten. This chain links TRBV7-9 with TRBJ1-2; tentatively, D is TRBD1 (5 bases). Germline V gives CDR1 SEHNR, CDR2 FQNEAQ (reference sequence). Trimming pared 1 base from V and 4 bases from J, leaving 13 bases between. This CDR3 region has 15 residues. CDR3 DNA sequence: TGTGCCAGCAGCTTAGGGGTTGGGACCATCTATGGCTACACCTTC. Translated: CASSLGVGTIYGYTF.

This clonotype was seen ten or more times. The V and J genes are TRBV7-6 and TRBJ2-5; tentative D call: TRBD2 (5 bases). CDR1 SGHVS and CDR2 FNYEAQ come from the germline V gene. The CDR3 runs 17 residues. Trimming pared 0 bases from V and 1 base from J, leaving 15 bases between. CDR3 region: CASSLAAATATQETQYF. The CDR3 DNA is TGTGCCAGCAGCTTAGCAGCGGCGACCGCTACCCAAGAGACCCAGTACTTC.

Only a few counts were recorded for this clonotype. J is TRBJ2-2 and V is TRBV7-9, with TRBD1 identical over 8 bases. Unmatched junction bases numbered 7, after V lost 5 bases and J lost 5 bases. The CDR3 consists of 15 residues. Germline CDR1 and CDR2: SEHNR and FQNEAQ (reference sequence). CDR3 region: CASSPRRTGTGELFF. The CDR3 DNA reads TGTGCCAGCAGCCCCAGGAGGACAGGGACCGGGGAGCTGTTTTTT.